This TCR beta chain derives from a study of blood T cell repertoires in COVID-19. Whole-study context: Specimens from acute and convalescent COVID-19 originated in the United States, Italy and Spain. PBMCs, B-cell-depleted T cells, or T cells provided the cDNA or gDNA that made up the material.

The germline V gene encodes CDR1 SGHKS and CDR2 YYEKEE (reference sequence). CDR3 length equals 11 residues. The V end lost 1 base, the J end lost 5 bases, and 3 bases lay between the germline ends. Original data processing: The assay estimated nucleated cells by amplifying reference gene primers. Repertoires were generated with immunoSEQ multiplex PCR, while TCRdb's copy carries only in-frame clones and drops some. V, J and clone size are those of that table, while D and trimming were read from the DNA. Of 90,000 to 130,000 clones listed, under 75% were seen once; the top ten hold 7.6%. The sequenced sample was peripheral blood. The chain combines TRBV5-5 with TRBJ1-1, with D hard to call. The receptor comes from a woman in her fifties or sixties with acute or convalescent COVID-19. CDR3 coding DNA: TGTGCCAGCAGCTTGCGGACTGAAGCTTTCTTT. Its protein product is CASSLRTEAFF.